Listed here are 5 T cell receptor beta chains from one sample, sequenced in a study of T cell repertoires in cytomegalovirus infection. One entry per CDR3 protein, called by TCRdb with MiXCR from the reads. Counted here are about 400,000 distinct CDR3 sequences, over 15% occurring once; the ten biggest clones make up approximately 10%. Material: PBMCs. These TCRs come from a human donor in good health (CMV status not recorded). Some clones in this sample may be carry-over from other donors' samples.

In DNA, the CDR3 is TGTGCCAGCAGAAGGACAGGGGAGGATAGCAATCAGCCCCAGCATTTT. The encoded protein is CASRRTGEDSNQPQHF. V and J are TRBV2 and TRBJ1-5; the match to TRBD1 covers 9 bases. Germline trimming cut 6 bases from V and 0 bases from J; bases unmatched to any gene: 6. The CDR3 covers 16 residues. Germline lookup yields CDR1 SNHLY and CDR2 FYNNEI.

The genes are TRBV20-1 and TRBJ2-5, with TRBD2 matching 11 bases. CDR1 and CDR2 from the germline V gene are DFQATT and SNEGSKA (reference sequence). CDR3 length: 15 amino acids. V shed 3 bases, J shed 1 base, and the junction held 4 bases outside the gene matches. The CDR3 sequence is CSARGTSGTQETQYF. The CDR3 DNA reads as TGCAGTGCTAGGGGGACTAGCGGAACCCAAGAGACCCAGTACTTC.

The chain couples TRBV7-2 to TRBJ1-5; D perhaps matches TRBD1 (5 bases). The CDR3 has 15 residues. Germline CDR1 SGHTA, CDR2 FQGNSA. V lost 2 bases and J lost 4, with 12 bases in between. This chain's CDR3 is CASSLRGGTNQPQHF. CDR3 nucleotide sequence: TGTGCCAGCAGCTTACGGGGGGGAACAAATCAGCCCCAGCATTTT.

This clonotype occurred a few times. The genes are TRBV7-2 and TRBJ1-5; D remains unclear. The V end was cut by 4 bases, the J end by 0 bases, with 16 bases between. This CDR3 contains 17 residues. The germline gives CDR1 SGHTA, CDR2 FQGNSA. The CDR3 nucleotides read TGTGCCAGCAGCTCCGCTGCCCTGGGTGTTAGCAATCAGCCCCAGCATTTT. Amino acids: CASSSAALGVSNQPQHF.

This CDR3 reads CASSSTGAVYNEQFF. CDR3 in DNA: TGTGCCAGCAGCAGTACAGGGGCTGTGTACAATGAGCAGTTCTTC. The chain couples TRBV7-2 to TRBJ2-1; 7 bases are shared with TRBD1. The CDR3 spans 15 residues. With 5 bases clipped from V and 4 bases from J, the junction kept 8 bases outside the gene matches. Germline values: CDR1 SGHTA, CDR2 FQGNSA.